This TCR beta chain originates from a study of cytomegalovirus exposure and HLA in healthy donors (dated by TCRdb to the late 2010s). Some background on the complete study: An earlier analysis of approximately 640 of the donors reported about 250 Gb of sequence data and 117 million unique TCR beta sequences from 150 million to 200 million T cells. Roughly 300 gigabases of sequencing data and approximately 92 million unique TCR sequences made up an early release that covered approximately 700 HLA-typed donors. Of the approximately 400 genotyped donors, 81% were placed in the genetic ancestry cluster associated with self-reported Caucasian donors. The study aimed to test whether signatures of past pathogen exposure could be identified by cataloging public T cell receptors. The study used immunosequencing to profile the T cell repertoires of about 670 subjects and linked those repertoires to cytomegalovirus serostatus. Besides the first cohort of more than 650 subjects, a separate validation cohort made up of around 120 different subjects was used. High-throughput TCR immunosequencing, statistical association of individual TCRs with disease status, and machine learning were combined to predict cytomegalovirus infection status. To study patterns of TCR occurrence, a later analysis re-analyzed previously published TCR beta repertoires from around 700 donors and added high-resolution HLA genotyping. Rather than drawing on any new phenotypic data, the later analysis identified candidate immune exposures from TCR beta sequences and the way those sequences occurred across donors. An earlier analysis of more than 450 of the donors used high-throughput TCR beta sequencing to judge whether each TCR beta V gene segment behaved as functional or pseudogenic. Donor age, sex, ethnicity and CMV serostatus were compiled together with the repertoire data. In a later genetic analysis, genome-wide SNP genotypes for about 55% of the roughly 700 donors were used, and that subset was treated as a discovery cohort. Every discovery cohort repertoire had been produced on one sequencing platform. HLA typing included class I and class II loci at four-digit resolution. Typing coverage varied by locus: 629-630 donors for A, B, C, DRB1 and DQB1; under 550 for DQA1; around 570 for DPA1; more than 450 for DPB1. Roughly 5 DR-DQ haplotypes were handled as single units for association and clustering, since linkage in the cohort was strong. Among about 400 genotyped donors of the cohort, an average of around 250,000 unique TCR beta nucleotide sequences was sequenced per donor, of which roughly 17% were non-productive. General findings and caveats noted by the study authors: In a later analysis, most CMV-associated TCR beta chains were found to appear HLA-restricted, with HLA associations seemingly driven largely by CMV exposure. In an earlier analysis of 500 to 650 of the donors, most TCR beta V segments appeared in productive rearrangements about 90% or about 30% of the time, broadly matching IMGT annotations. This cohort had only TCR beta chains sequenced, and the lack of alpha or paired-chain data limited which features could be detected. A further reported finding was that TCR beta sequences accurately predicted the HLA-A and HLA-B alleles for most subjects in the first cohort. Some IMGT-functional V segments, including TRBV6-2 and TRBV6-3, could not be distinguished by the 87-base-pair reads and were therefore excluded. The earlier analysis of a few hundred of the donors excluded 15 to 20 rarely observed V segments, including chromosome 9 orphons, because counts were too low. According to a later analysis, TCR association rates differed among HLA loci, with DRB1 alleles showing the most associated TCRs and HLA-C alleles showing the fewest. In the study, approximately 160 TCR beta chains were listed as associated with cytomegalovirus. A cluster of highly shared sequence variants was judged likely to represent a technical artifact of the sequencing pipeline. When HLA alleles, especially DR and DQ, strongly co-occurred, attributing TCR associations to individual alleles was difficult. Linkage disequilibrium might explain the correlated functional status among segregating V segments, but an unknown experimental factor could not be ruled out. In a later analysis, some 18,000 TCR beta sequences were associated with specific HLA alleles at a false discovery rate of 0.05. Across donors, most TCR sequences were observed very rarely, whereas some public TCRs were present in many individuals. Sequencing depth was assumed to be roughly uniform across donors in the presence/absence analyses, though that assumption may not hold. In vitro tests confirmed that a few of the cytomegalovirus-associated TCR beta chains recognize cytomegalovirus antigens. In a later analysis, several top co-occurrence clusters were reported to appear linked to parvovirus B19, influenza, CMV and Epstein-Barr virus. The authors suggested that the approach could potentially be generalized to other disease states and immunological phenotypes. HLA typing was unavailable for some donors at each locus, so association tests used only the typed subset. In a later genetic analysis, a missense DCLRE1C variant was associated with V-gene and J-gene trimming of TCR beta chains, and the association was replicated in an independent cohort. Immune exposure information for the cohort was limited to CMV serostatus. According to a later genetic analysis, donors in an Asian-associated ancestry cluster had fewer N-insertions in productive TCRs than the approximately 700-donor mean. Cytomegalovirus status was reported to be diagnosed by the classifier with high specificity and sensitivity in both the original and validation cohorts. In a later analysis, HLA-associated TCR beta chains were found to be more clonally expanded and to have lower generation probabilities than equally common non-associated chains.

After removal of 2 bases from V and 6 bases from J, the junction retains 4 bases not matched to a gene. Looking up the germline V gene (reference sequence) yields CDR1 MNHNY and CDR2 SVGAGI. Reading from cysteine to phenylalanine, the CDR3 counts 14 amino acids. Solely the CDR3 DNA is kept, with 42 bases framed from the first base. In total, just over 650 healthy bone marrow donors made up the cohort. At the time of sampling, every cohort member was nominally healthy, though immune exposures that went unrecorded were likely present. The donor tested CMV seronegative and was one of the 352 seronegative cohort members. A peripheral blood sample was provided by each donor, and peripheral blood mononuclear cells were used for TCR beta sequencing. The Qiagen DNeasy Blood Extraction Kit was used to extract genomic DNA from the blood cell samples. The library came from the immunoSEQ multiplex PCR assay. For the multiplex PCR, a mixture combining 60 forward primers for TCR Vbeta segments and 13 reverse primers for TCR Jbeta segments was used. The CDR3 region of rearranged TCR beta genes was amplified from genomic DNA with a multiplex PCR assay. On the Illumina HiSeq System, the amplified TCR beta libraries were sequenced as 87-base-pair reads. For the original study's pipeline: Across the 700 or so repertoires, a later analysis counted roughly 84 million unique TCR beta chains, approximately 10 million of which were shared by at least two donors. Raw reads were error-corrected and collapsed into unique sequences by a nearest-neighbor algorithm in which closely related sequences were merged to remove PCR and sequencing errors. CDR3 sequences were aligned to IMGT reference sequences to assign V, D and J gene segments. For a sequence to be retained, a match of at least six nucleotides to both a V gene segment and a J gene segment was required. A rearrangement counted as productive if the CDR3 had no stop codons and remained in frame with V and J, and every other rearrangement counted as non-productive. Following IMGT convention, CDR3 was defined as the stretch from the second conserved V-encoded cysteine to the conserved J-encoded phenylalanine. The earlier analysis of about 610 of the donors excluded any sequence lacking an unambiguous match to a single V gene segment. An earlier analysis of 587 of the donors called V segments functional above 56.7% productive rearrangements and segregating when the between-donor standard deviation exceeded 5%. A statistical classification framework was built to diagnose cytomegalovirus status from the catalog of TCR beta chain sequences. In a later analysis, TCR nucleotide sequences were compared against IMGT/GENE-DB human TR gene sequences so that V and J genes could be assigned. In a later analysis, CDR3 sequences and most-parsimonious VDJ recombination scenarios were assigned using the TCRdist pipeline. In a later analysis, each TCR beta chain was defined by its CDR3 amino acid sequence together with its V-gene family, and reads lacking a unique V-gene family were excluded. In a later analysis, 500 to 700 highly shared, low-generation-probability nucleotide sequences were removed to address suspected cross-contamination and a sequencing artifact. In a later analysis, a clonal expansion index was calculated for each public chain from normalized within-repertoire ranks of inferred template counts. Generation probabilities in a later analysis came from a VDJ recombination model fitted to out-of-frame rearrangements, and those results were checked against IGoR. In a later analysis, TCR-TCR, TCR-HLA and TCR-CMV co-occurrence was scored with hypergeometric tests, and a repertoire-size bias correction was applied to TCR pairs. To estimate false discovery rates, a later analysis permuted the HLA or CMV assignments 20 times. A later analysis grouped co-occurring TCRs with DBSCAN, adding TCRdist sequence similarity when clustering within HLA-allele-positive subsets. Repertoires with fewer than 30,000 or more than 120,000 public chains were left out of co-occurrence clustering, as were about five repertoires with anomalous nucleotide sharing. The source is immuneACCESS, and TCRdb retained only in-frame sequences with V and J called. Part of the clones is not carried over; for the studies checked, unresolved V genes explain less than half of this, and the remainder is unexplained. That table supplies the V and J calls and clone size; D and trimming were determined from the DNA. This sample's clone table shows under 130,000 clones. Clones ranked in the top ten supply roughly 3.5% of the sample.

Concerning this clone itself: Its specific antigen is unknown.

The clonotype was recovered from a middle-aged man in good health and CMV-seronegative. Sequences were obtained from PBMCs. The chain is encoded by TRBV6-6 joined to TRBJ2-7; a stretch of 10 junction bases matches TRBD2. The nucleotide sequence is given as TGTGCCAGCAGTTACGGGACTAGCGCGGGCGAGCAGTACTTC. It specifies CASSYGTSAGEQYF.